Listed here is a single T cell receptor (beta chain). With 60 Vbeta and 13 Jbeta primers, the PCR was carried out. Sequencing was performed with immunoSEQ multiplex PCR; in TCRdb, only in-frame clones are kept and a portion is missing. The sample holds 150,000 to 200,000 clones, over 75% seen once. This entry is derived from a study of cytomegalovirus exposure and HLA in healthy donors. CDR3 size: 16 residues. Germline V lookup: CDR1 MNHNY, CDR2 SVGAGI (reference sequence). V was clipped by 2 bases and J by 5 bases; unmatched bases: 7. This sequence originates from a woman aged 50 to 60 in good health and CMV-seropositive. The material sequenced was PBMCs. The genes are TRBV6-6 and TRBJ2-5; 11 nucleotides line up with TRBD2. The CDR3 nucleotides are TGTGCCAGCAGTTACGGTAGCGGGGGGGCCGTGGAGACCCAGTACTTC. As protein: CASSYGSGGAVETQYF.